The present T cell receptor beta chain was sequenced within a study of blood T cell repertoires in COVID-19. Study overall: Researchers got acute and convalescent COVID-19 samples from the United States, Italy and Spain.

The data were produced by immunoSEQ multiplex PCR, yet TCRdb's version contains in-frame clones alone and is incomplete. The sample has 220,000 or so clones, roughly four fifths seen once. Trimming cost V 2 bases and J 7 bases; bases outside gene matches: 4. The CDR3 is 14 amino acids. From germline, CDR1 is MRHNA and CDR2 SNTAGT. The sequence was collected from a middle-aged woman with acute COVID-19. The V call is TRBV6-4, the J call TRBJ2-3; 9 nucleotides line up with TRBD2. Sequencing input: PBMCs or T cells enriched from blood (not recorded which). The DNA for the CDR3 is TGTGCCAGCAGTGACGGGACTAGCTCGAATACGCAGTATTTT. Its protein is CASSDGTSSNTQYF.